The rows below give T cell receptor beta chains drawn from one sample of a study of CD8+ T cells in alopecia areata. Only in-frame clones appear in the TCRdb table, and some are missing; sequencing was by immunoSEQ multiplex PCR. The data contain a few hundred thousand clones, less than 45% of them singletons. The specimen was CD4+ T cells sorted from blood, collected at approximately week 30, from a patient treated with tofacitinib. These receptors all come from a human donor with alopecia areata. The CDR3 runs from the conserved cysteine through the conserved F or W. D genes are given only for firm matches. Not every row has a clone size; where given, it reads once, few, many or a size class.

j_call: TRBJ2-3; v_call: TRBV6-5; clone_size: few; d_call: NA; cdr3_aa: CASSYARGATDTQYF; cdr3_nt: TGTGCCAGCAGTTACGCGCGGGGTGCCACAGATACGCAGTATTTT
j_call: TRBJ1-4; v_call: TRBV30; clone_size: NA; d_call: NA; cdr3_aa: CACRSQGREKLFF; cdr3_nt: TGTGCCTGCCGCAGTCAGGGCCGCGAAAAACTGTTTTTT
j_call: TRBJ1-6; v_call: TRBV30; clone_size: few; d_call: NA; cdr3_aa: CAWSTGQPTSPLHF; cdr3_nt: TGTGCCTGGAGTACCGGACAGCCGACTTCACCCCTCCACTTT
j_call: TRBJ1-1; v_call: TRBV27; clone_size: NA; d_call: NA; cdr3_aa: CASRKQGNTEAFF; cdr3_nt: TGTGCCAGCAGAAAGCAAGGGAACACTGAAGCTTTCTTT
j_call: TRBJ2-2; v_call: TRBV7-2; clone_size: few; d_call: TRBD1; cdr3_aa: CASSFDRGRSGELFF; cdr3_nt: TGTGCCAGCAGCTTTGACAGGGGGCGGAGCGGGGAGCTGTTTTTT
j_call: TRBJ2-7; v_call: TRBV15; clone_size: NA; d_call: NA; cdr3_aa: CATSRDPNGVGEQYF; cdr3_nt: TGTGCCACCAGCAGAGATCCCAATGGAGTGGGCGAGCAGTACTTC
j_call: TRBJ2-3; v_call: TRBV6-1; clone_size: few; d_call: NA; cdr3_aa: CASRVGTDTQYF; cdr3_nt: TGTGCCAGCAGGGTTGGCACAGATACGCAGTATTTT
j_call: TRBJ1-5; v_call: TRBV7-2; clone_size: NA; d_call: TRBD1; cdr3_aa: CASSPGQVGQPQHF; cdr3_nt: TGTGCCAGCAGCCCAGGACAGGTCGGTCAGCCCCAGCATTTT
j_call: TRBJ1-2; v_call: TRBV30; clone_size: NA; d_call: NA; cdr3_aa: CAWSVQRASNYGYTF; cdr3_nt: TGTGCCTGGAGTGTACAGAGGGCCTCGAACTATGGCTACACCTTC
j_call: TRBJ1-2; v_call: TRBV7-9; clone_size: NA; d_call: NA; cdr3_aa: CASSYTGPTNYGYTF; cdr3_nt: TGTGCCAGCAGCTACACAGGACCGACTAACTATGGCTACACCTTC
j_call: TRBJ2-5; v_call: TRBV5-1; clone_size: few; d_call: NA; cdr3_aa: CASSLGGPGETQYF; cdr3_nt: TGCGCCAGCAGCTTGGGAGGGCCGGGGGAGACCCAGTACTTC
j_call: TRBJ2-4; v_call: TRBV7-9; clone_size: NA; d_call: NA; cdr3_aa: CASSPRTGNKNIQYF; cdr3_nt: TGTGCCAGCAGCCCACGGACGGGGAACAAAAACATTCAGTACTTC
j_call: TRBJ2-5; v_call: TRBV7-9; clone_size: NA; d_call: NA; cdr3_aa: CASGSLLQDRETQYF; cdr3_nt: TGTGCCAGCGGTAGTTTACTCCAGGACCGGGAGACCCAGTACTTC
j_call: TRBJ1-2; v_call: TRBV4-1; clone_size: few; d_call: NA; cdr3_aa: CASSQDGTRIGYTF; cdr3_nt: TGCGCCAGCAGCCAAGACGGGACTCGTATTGGCTACACCTTC
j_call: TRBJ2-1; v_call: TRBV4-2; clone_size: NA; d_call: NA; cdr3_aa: CASSRPGGGGDMNEQFF; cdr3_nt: TGTGCCAGCAGCCGCCCCGGAGGGGGGGGTGATATGAATGAGCAGTTCTTC
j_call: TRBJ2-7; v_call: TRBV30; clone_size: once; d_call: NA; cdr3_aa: CAWGRSRVMTSSYEQYF; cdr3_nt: TGTGCCTGGGGGCGGAGCAGGGTGATGACCAGCTCCTACGAGCAGTACTTC
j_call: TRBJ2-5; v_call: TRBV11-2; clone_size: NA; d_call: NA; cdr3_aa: CASSSGPGTETQYF; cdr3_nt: TGTGCCAGCAGCTCGGGACCAGGGACGGAGACCCAGTACTTC
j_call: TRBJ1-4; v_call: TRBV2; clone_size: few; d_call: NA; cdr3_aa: CASRVGTPSNEKLFF; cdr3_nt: TGTGCCAGCAGAGTTGGGACACCTTCTAATGAAAAACTGTTTTTT
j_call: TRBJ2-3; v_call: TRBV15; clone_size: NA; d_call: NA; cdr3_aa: CATSRGYLGGQGDTQYF; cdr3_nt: TGTGCCACCAGCAGAGGATATCTTGGAGGCCAGGGCGATACGCAGTATTTT
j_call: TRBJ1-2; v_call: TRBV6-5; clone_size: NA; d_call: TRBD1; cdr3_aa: CASSKPGQVVGYTF; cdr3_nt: TGTGCCAGCAGTAAGCCGGGACAGGTTGTTGGCTACACCTTC
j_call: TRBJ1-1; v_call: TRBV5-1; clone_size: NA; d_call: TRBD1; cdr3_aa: CASSQGQGGTEAFF; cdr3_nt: TGCGCCAGCAGCCAAGGACAGGGTGGAACTGAAGCTTTCTTT
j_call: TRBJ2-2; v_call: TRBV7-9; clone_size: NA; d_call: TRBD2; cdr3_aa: CASSSGAGGNTGELFF; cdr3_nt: TGTGCCAGCAGCTCCGGAGCGGGGGGGAACACCGGGGAGCTGTTTTTT
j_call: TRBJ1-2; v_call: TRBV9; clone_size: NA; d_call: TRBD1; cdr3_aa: CASGGQGSPGGYTF; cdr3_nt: TGTGCCAGCGGGGGACAGGGTTCCCCGGGAGGCTACACCTTC
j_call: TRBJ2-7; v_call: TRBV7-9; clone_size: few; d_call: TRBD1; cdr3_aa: CASSSTRPTTGTSYEQYF; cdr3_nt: TGTGCCAGCAGCTCCACCCGCCCTACGACAGGGACCTCCTACGAGCAGTACTTC
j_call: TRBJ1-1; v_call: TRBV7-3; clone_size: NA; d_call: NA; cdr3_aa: CASSLTLGGGAFF; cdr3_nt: TGTGCCAGCAGCTTAACGTTGGGAGGTGGAGCTTTCTTT
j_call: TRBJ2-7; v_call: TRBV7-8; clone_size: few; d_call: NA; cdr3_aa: CASTPAYEQYF; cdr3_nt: TGTGCCAGCACCCCGGCCTACGAGCAGTACTTC
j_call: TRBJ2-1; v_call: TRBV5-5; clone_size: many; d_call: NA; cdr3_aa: CASSRDPSYNEQFF; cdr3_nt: TGTGCCAGCAGCCGTGACCCATCCTACAATGAGCAGTTCTTC
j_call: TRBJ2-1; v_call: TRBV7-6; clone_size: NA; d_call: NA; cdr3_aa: CASSLESSAGFTNEQFF; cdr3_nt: TGTGCCAGCAGCTTAGAATCTTCGGCGGGATTTACTAATGAGCAGTTCTTC
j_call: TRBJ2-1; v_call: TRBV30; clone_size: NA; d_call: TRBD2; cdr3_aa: CAWSEAGNEQFF; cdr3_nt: TGTGCCTGGAGTGAAGCGGGGAATGAGCAGTTCTTC
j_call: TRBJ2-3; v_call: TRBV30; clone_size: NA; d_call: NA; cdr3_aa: CAWSGLVSTDTQYF; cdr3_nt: TGTGCCTGGAGCGGACTCGTTAGCACAGATACGCAGTATTTT
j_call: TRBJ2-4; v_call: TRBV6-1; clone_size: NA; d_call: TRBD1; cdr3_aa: CASSAGGSWNIQYF; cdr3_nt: TGTGCCAGCAGTGCAGGGGGCTCATGGAACATTCAGTACTTC
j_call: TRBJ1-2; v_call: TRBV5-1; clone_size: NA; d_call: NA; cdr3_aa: CASSPRGFRGYTF; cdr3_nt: TGCGCCAGCAGCCCGAGGGGGTTCCGCGGCTACACCTTC
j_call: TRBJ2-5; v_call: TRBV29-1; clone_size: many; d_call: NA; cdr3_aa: CSAGGTPGETQYF; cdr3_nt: TGCAGCGCCGGCGGGACTCCGGGTGAGACCCAGTACTTC
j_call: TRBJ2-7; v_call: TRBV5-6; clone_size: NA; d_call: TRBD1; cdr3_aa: CASKPGDRASYEQYF; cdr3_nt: TGTGCCAGCAAACCTGGGGACAGGGCTTCCTACGAGCAGTACTTC
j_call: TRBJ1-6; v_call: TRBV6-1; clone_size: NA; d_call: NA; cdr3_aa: CASSEAGPNSPLHF; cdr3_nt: TGTGCCAGCAGTGAAGCAGGACCAAATTCACCCCTCCACTTT
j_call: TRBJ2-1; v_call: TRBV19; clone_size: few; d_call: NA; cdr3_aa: CASSPKPVRNEQFF; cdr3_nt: TGTGCCAGTAGTCCAAAACCCGTACGCAATGAGCAGTTCTTC
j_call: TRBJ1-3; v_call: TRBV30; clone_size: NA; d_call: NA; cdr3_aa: CAWSRGASGNTIYF; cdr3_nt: TGTGCCTGGAGTCGGGGGGCGAGCGGAAACACCATATATTTT
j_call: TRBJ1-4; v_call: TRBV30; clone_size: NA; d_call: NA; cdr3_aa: CAWSVKTTNEKLFF; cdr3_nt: TGTGCCTGGAGTGTGAAAACAACTAATGAAAAACTGTTTTTT
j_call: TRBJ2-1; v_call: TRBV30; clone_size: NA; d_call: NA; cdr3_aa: CAWSASGLGDEQFF; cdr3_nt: TGTGCCTGGAGTGCTTCGGGTCTAGGCGATGAGCAGTTCTTC
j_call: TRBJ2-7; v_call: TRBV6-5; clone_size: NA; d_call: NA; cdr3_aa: CASSYNGLPHQYF; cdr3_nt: TGTGCCAGCAGTTACAATGGGCTCCCTCATCAGTACTTC
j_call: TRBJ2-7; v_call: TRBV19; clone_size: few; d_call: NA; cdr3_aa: CASGSSYEQYF; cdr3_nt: TGTGCCAGCGGAAGCTCCTACGAGCAGTACTTC
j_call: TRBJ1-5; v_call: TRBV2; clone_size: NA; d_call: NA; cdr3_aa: CASSVTGSQPQHF; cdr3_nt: TGTGCCAGCAGTGTTACAGGGTCTCAGCCCCAGCATTTT
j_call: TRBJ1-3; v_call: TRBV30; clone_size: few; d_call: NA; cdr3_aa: CAWSRTGNTIYF; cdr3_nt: TGTGCCTGGAGCCGAACTGGAAACACCATATATTTT
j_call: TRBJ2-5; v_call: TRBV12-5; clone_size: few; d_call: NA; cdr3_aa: CASGLVPFVRARLHQETQYF; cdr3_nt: TGTGCTAGTGGTTTGGTTCCGTTCGTGAGGGCCCGTCTCCATCAAGAGACCCAGTACTTC
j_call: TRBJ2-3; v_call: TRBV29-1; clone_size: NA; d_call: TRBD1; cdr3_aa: CSVTGGTDTQYF; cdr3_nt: TGCAGCGTTACAGGGGGCACAGATACGCAGTATTTT
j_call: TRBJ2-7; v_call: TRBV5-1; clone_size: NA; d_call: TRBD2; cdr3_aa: CASSSPGLVSEQYF; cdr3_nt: TGCGCCAGCAGCTCGCCGGGACTAGTGAGTGAGCAGTACTTC
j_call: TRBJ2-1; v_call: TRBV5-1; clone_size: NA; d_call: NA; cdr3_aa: CASSPGTEDNEQFF; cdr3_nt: TGCGCCAGCAGCCCAGGGACGGAGGACAATGAGCAGTTCTTC
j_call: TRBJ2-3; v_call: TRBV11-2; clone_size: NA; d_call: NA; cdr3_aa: CASSLSLSEDTQYF; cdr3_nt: TGTGCCAGCAGCCTTAGTCTTTCTGAAGATACGCAGTATTTT
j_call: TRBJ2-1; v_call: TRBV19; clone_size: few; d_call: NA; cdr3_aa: CASSIKNEQFF; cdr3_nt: TGTGCCAGTAGTATCAAGAATGAGCAGTTCTTC
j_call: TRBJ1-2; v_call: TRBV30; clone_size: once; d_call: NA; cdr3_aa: CAWSVPGRGGYTF; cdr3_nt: TGTGCCTGGAGTGTACCGGGGAGGGGTGGCTACACCTTC
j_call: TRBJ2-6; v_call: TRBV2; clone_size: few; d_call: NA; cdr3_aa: CASGDAGANVLTF; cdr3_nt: TGTGCCAGTGGGGATGCCGGGGCCAACGTCCTGACTTTC